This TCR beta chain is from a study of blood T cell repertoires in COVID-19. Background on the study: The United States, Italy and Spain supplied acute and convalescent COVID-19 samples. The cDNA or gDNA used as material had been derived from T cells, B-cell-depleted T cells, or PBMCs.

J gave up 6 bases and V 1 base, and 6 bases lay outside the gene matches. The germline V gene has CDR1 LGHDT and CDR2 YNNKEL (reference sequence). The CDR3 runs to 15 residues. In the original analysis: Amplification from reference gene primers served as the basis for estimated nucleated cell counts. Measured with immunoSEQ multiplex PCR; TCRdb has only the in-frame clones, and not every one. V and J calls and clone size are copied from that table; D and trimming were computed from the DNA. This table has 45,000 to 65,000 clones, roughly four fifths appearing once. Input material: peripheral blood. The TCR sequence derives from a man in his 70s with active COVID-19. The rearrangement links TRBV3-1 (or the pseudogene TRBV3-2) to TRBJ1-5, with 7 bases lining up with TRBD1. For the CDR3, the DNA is TGTGCCAGCAGCCAAGGACAGGGAGATGTTCAGCCCCAGCATTTT. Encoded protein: CASSQGQGDVQPQHF.